One T cell receptor (beta chain) is described in this entry. The antigen is unknown. This sample is drawn from a study of vaccination and CD4 T cells after COVID-19. Study-level results: Convalescent patients' vaccine-specific clones were spike mono-reactive in 304 of 307 cases.

Treatment here: approximately 11-day PBMC culture with coronavirus spike peptide pools or control peptides (ViraFEST assay). Cultured CD4+ T cells had their DNA profiled by the Oncomine TCR Beta short-read assay. MiXCR, run by TCRdb on the PCR reads, gives a single entry per CDR3 protein. The table includes approximately 15,000 distinct CDR3 sequences, about 57% detected once. Sequencing input: CD4+ T cells from blood, cultured in vitro. The TCR originated in a human donor who had recovered from COVID-19.

The CDR3 reads CASSGYRGNEQFF. Written as DNA, the CDR3 is TGTGCCAGCAGTGGATACAGGGGAAATGAGCAGTTCTTC. The chain links TRBV6-1 to TRBJ2-1; 7 bases match TRBD1. J gave up 7 bases and V 4 bases, and 4 bases lay outside the gene matches. CDR1 and CDR2 (germline): MNHNS, SASEGT. The CDR3 has 13 residues.